The 32 T cell receptor beta chains in this list originate from one sample, sequenced in a study of regulatory T cells in long-lasting Graves disease. Arm-PCR of CDR3 regions and iRepertoire HTBI primers were used to build TCR beta libraries. TCRdb itself ran the multiplex PCR reads through MiXCR, one entry per CDR3 protein. The sample lists about 460,000 distinct CDR3 sequences, 22% occurring once. Time point specified: persistent/refractory GD, antithyroid drugs over 5 years with positive TRAb. There was RNA extracted from PBMCs, and the TCR library was made from it. The specimen was peripheral blood mononuclear cells (PBMCs), collected when the disease was refractory, from a patient treated with antithyroid drugs. The receptors derive from a female donor with Graves disease.

V and J are TRBV30 and TRBJ2-5; D is unresolved. Germline V lookup: CDR1 GTSNPN, CDR2 SVGIG (reference sequence). CDR3 length: 11 amino acids. CDR3 nucleotides: TGTGCTCTAGTAGTCGTGGAGACCCAGTACTTC. Amino acid sequence: CALVVVETQYF.

This clonotype was detected a few times. This chain links TRBV11-2 with TRBJ1-3; a possible D gene is TRBD1 (6 bases). This CDR3 is 15 amino acids long. Looked up from germline, CDR1 is SGHAT and CDR2 is FQNNGV. Trimming stripped 2 bases from V and 0 bases from J, with 8 bases between. This chain's CDR3 is CASSLQGFSGNTIYF. The CDR3 bases are TGTGCCAGCAGCTTACAGGGGTTCTCTGGAAACACCATATATTTT.

The J gene is TRBJ2-7, the V gene TRBV7-8; D might be TRBD1 (6 bases). Trimming stripped 2 bases from V and 2 bases from J, with 10 bases between. This CDR3 spans 14 amino acids. Germline lookup yields CDR1 SGHVS and CDR2 FQNEAQ. The CDR3 nucleotides read TGTGCCAGCAGCTTACGAGAGGGGGCCTACGAGCAGTACTTC. Amino acid sequence: CASSLREGAYEQYF.

The V and J genes are TRBV12-3 or TRBV12-4 and TRBJ1-5; 9 positions match TRBD1. Germline trimming cut 1 base from V and 5 bases from J; bases unmatched to any gene: 3. The CDR3 loop spans 15 amino acids. The CDR3 reads CASSLGDREYQPQHF. The CDR3 DNA reads as TGTGCCAGCAGTTTAGGGGACAGGGAATATCAGCCCCAGCATTTT.

This clonotype was seen only a few times. This chain connects TRBV2 to TRBJ2-7, with TRBD2 identical over 11 bases. Germline CDR1 SNHLY, CDR2 FYNNEI. This CDR3 has 14 amino acids. The V and J ends lost 3 bases and 7 bases, in that order; junction bases with no gene match: 5. CDR3: CASSELAGGGEQYF. As DNA, the CDR3 is TGTGCCAGCAGTGAGCTAGCGGGAGGCGGTGAGCAGTACTTC.

V usage is TRBV6-1 and J usage is TRBJ1-1; D unclear. The V gene's germline CDR1 is MNHNS and CDR2 SASEGT. This CDR3 is built from 14 residues. With 5 bases removed from V and 0 bases from J, the gap between germline ends came to 10 bases. The CDR3 DNA follows: TGTGCCAGCAGTCAACAGAGCATGAACACTGAAGCTTTCTTT. It translates to CASSQQSMNTEAFF.

In its sample, this clonotype was seen many times. The genes are TRBV15 and TRBJ2-2; D not resolved. Looked up from germline, CDR1 is LNHNV and CDR2 is YYDKDF (reference sequence). The V gene lost 0 bases and the J gene lost 2 bases, with 7 bases spanning the gap. The CDR3 consists of 15 residues. CDR3 DNA: TGTGCCACCAGCAGAGATCCAGGAAACACCGGGGAGCTGTTTTTT. This encodes CATSRDPGNTGELFF.

This clonotype was seen at least ten times. The rearrangement uses TRBV11-3 and TRBJ2-5; D is perhaps TRBD1 (6 bases). The germline V gene has CDR1 SGHNT and CDR2 YENEEA. The CDR3 length is 15 residues. With 4 bases removed from V and 9 bases from J, the gap between germline ends came to 21 bases. DNA of the CDR3: TGTGCCAGCAGCTCGACGGGACGTGTAGAGGGGGCCCAGTACTTC. Translated: CASSSTGRVEGAQYF.

This clonotype turned up a few times. A read error may account for a junction end that differs from germline. The chain couples TRBV14 to TRBJ2-7; 7 nucleotides match TRBD2. The V gene's germline CDR1 is SGHDN and CDR2 FVKESK. The CDR3 contains 16 residues. The CDR3 region has the DNA TGTGCCTGCAGCCCACCGGGGGAGGGACGTCGCTACGAGCAGTACTTC. Protein: CACSPPGEGRRYEQYF.

The genes are TRBV30 and TRBJ2-4; D is possibly TRBD2 (5 bases). This CDR3 has 15 amino acids. Looked up from germline, CDR1 is GTSNPN and CDR2 is SVGIG (reference sequence). V lost 1 base, J lost 2 bases, and 12 bases lay in between. This CDR3 reads CAWSEPPGSKNIQYF. The CDR3 DNA reads as TGTGCCTGGAGTGAGCCTCCGGGATCCAAAAACATTCAGTACTTC.

This clonotype was seen many times. V and J are TRBV12-3 or TRBV12-4 and TRBJ1-2; 9 bases agree with TRBD1. The CDR3 has 13 residues. The junction had 5 bases not matched to a gene; V was cut back by 7 bases and J by 5 bases. As DNA, the CDR3 is TGTGCCAGCACTAGACAGGGGGGATATGGCTACACCTTC. It translates to CASTRQGGYGYTF.

This clonotype was seen a few times. The CDR3 sequence is CASSYAGVETQYF. The DNA of the CDR3 is TGTGCCAGCAGTTACGCAGGGGTGGAGACCCAGTACTTC. This chain joins TRBV6-5 and TRBJ2-5, with D tentatively TRBD1 (6 bases). V shed 2 bases and J shed 5 bases, with 9 bases lying between them. The CDR3 is made up of 13 amino acids. Germline loops: CDR1 MNHEY, CDR2 SVGAGI.

At least ten counts were recorded for this clonotype. The chain couples TRBV13 to TRBJ1-1, with D tentatively TRBD1 (6 bases). This CDR3 contains 16 residues. V was pared by 2 bases and J by 1 base, with 14 bases between. From germline, CDR1 is PRHDT and CDR2 FYEKMQ (reference sequence). CDR3 sequence: CASSLRGQVRNTEAFF. The CDR3 DNA reads as TGTGCCAGCAGCTTACGGGGGCAAGTTCGGAACACTGAAGCTTTCTTT.

This clonotype was counted many times. This chain joins TRBV2 and TRBJ1-5; D gene ambiguous. The CDR3 spans 14 residues. Between the trimmed V and J ends, which lost 3 bases and 1 base, there was a span of 7 bases. Looked up from germline, CDR1 is SNHLY and CDR2 is FYNNEI. CDR3 sequence (DNA): TGTGCCAGCAGTGATGACGGCAGCAATCAGCCCCAGCATTTT. Protein sequence: CASSDDGSNQPQHF.

Here the CDR3 DNA reads TGTGCCAGCAGCACGAGACAGGGAACGGATTCACCCCTCCACTTT. Encoded protein: CASSTRQGTDSPLHF. The chain is built from TRBV7-2 and TRBJ1-6, with TRBD1 matching over 7 bases. CDR3 size: 15 residues. Germline CDR1 reads SGHTA; CDR2 reads FQGNSA. V was clipped by 5 bases and J by 8 bases; unmatched bases: 9.

A few counts support this clonotype. The V call is TRBV20-1, the J call TRBJ2-2; D could derive from TRBD1 or TRBD2 (5 bases each). Trimming pared 2 bases from V and 5 bases from J, leaving 12 bases between. Germline V CDR1 and CDR2: DFQATT, SNEGSKA (reference sequence). The CDR3 is 14 residues long. The CDR3 DNA reads as TGCAGTGCTAGACCGGGACCCAGGACCGGGGAGCTGTTTTTT. Its protein is CSARPGPRTGELFF.

This chain uses TRBV6-1 with TRBJ2-7; possibly TRBD1 for D (6 bases). The germline CDR1 and CDR2 sequences are MNHNS and SASEGT. Trimming removed 11 bases from V and 0 bases from J, with 14 bases in between. CDR3 length: 13 amino acids. CDR3 protein: CAHAQGLSYEQYF. DNA for the CDR3: TGTGCCCACGCTCAGGGGCTCTCCTACGAGCAGTACTTC.

The chain is built from TRBV3-1 and TRBJ1-6, with D tentatively TRBD1 (5 bases). Trimming removed 10 bases at V and 7 bases at J, with 11 bases between. The CDR3 has 12 residues. Germline V CDR1 and CDR2: LGHDT, YNNKEL (reference sequence). The CDR3 is CATGRLNSPLHF. CDR3 in DNA: TGTGCCACGGGACGGCTAAATTCACCCCTCCACTTT.

This clonotype was detected many times. The V call is TRBV7-9, the J call TRBJ1-2; TRBD1 agrees at 8 bases. Germline V CDR1 and CDR2: SEHNR, FQNEAQ (reference sequence). The CDR3 is 13 amino acids. V shed 3 bases and J 8 bases; nucleotides not matched to a gene: 5. In DNA form, the CDR3 reads TGTGCCAGCAGCTTCACAGGGGGAAGAGGCTACACCTTC. Its translation: CASSFTGGRGYTF. The full variable domain, completed using reference TRBV7-9 and TRBJ1-2, is DTGVSQNPRHKITKRGQNVTFRCDPISEHNRLYWYRQTLGQGPEFLTYFQNEAQLEKSRLLSDRFSAERPKGSFSTLEIQRTEQGDSAMYLCASSFTGGRGYTFGSGTRLTVV.

The chain combines TRBV7-9 with TRBJ2-5, with D perhaps matching TRBD1 (6 bases). Per the germline V gene, CDR1 is SEHNR and CDR2 is FQNEAQ (reference sequence). There are 14 residues in the CDR3. The V end was cut by 1 base, the J end by 5 bases, with 11 bases between. The CDR3, as DNA: TGTGCCAGCAGCTTAGACAGGGAGCGGGAGACCCAGTACTTC. Its protein product is CASSLDRERETQYF.

This clonotype was detected ten times or more. The chain joins TRBV28 to TRBJ2-2; 13 bases fit TRBD2. CDR3 length: 14 amino acids. With V trimmed by 4 bases and J by 8 bases, 1 base remained unmatched. The germline CDR1 and CDR2 sequences are MDHEN and SYDVKM. This chain's CDR3 is CASSWTSGSGELFF. The CDR3 DNA is TGTGCCAGCAGTTGGACTAGCGGGAGTGGGGAGCTGTTTTTT.

The chain joins TRBV25-1 to TRBJ1-4; D is possibly TRBD1 (6 bases). The CDR3 is made up of 16 amino acids. Germline V lookup: CDR1 MGHDK, CDR2 SYGVNS. Trimming left V 4 bases short and J 10 bases short, with 22 bases between. The CDR3 is CASSAPTGATVGKLFF. The DNA of the CDR3 is TGTGCCAGCAGTGCCCCGACGGGGGCGACAGTCGGAAAACTGTTTTTT.

J is TRBJ1-6 and V is TRBV7-9, with D perhaps matching TRBD1 (5 bases). The germline V gene has CDR1 SEHNR and CDR2 FQNEAQ (reference sequence). The V end was cut by 1 base, the J end by 7 bases, with 11 bases between. The CDR3 covers 15 residues. The DNA for the CDR3 is TGTGCCAGCAGCTTAGGGGGACGGCAAAATTCACCCCTCCACTTT. This codes for CASSLGGRQNSPLHF.

In this sample, this clonotype turned up many times. V is TRBV5-4 and J is TRBJ1-2; D not certain. Germline-derived CDR1 and CDR2 are SGHNT and YYREEE (reference sequence). V was pared by 0 bases and J by 3 bases, with 6 bases between. The CDR3 length is 13 residues. CDR3 residues: CASSLESHYGYTF. The CDR3 nucleotides read TGTGCCAGCAGCTTGGAGTCACACTATGGCTACACCTTC. The variable domain in full, completed from reference TRBV5-4 and TRBJ1-2, reads ETGVTQSPTHLIKTRGQQVTLRCSSQSGHNTVSWYQQALGQGPQFIFQYYREEENGRGNFPPRFSGLQFPNYSSELNVNALELDDSALYLCASSLESHYGYTFGSGTRLTVV.

This clonotype was seen only once. The chain is built from TRBV29-1 and TRBJ2-3, with 7 positions matching TRBD1. The CDR3 spans 14 residues. Germline V gene sequence: CDR1 SQVTM, CDR2 ANQGSEA. V lost 6 bases and J lost 4; bases outside the gene matches: 10. The CDR3 nucleotides read TGCAGCGTCGTACGACAGGGTCTGGCAGATACGCAGTATTTT. Translated, it gives CSVVRQGLADTQYF.

Ten or more counts support this clonotype. The chain uses TRBV20-1 and TRBJ2-5, with a possible D match to TRBD2 (5 bases). Per the germline V gene, CDR1 is DFQATT and CDR2 is SNEGSKA (reference sequence). This CDR3 is built from 13 residues. V dropped 6 bases and J dropped 2 bases, with 13 bases sitting between them. The CDR3 loop reads CSAFPDSQETQYF. The CDR3 DNA is TGCAGTGCCTTTCCGGACTCACAAGAGACCCAGTACTTC.

The chain has TRBV7-2 and TRBJ1-2; D perhaps matches TRBD1 (6 bases). V lost 7 bases to trimming and J lost 5 bases, with 11 bases between them. This CDR3 region has 12 residues. Germline V gene data show CDR1 as SGHTA and CDR2 as FQGNSA. CDR3 DNA: TGTGCCAGCAACAGAGGGGGGTATGGCTACACCTTC. Translation: CASNRGGYGYTF. Drawing the rest from reference TRBV7-2 and TRBJ1-2, the complete variable domain is GAGVSQSPSNKVTEKGKDVELRCDPISGHTALYWYRQSLGQGLEFLIYFQGNSAPDKSGLPSDRFSAERTGGSVSTLTIQRTQQEDSAVYLCASNRGGYGYTFGSGTRLTVV.

The rearrangement uses TRBV20-1 and TRBJ1-5; D gene ambiguous. Between the trimmed V and J ends, which lost 3 bases and 1 base, there was a span of 10 bases. CDR3 size: 14 residues. Germline V gene sequence: CDR1 DFQATT, CDR2 SNEGSKA (reference sequence). This chain's CDR3 is CSASEGRSNQPQHF. The CDR3 coding sequence is TGCAGTGCTAGTGAAGGTCGGAGCAATCAGCCCCAGCATTTT.

The chain couples TRBV4-1 to TRBJ1-4; 9 nucleotides align to TRBD1. The CDR3 is made up of 15 amino acids. The V gene end was trimmed by 5 bases and the J gene end by 7 bases; junction bases not matched to a gene: 8. Germline V gene data show CDR1 as MGHRA and CDR2 as YSYEKL. The CDR3 here is CASSFPGQGTEKLFF. CDR3 nucleotides: TGCGCCAGCAGCTTCCCGGGACAGGGAACTGAAAAACTGTTTTTT.

This chain links TRBV15 with TRBJ1-4; maybe TRBD1 (6 bases). The V end was cut by 1 base, the J end by 4 bases, with 13 bases between. Germline V gene lookup returns CDR1 LNHNV and CDR2 YYDKDF (reference sequence). The CDR3 has 16 amino acids. The CDR3 DNA follows: TGTGCCACCAGCAGAGCATCCAGGACAGATAATGAAAAACTGTTTTTT. Protein: CATSRASRTDNEKLFF.

This clonotype showed up many times. At one end, the junction sequence differs from germline, possibly due to a read error. The CDR3 DNA follows: TGTGCCAGCAGCTTAGTTCCCGGGGAGCTGTTTTTT. It yields the protein CASSLVPGELFF. The chain is built from TRBV12-3 or TRBV12-4 and TRBJ2-2; the D is unclear. The CDR3 loop spans 12 amino acids.

V and J are TRBV28 and TRBJ2-5; unclear D gene. Germline V lookup: CDR1 MDHEN, CDR2 SYDVKM. This CDR3 is 11 amino acids long. Trimming stripped 6 bases from V and 5 bases from J, with 7 bases between. The CDR3 bases are TGTGCCAGCAGGAATATGGAGACCCAGTACTTC. This sequence encodes CASRNMETQYF.